This T cell receptor beta chain was retrieved from a study of graft-versus-host responses after intestinal transplantation (dated by TCRdb to the early 2020s). Context from the whole study: The transplants that recipients received were multivisceral, liver-intestinal, or isolated intestinal. Alloreactive clones were identified by sequencing pre-transplant mixed lymphocyte reaction products and comparing them with unstimulated pre-transplant donor and recipient T cells. Rather than going through the commercial service, samples from a few later patients were sequenced in-house on an Illumina MiSeq and processed with MiXCR. After intestinal transplantation, graft-versus-host and host-versus-graft alloreactive T cell clones in the graft, circulation and bone marrow were tracked using bulk TCR-beta CDR3 sequencing. The cohort enrolled 24 intestinal transplant recipients, one of whom was a retransplant, and 3 patients without pretransplant specimens were excluded. Every recipient was given anti-thymocyte globulin induction, followed by around three years of maintenance tacrolimus and steroids. A peak of at least 4% donor T cells among recipient peripheral blood mononuclear cells was the definition used for donor T cell macrochimerism.

Broad study findings and their caveats: GvH clones were found in recipient bone marrow, and some of the GvH clones appeared earlier in ileal mucosa or blood, which is consistent with an intestinal mucosal origin. Early after transplant, peak levels of circulating GvH clones were found to be associated with declines in HvG clones. High GvH to HvG T cell clonal ratios were observed in the allografts of patients with donor T cell macrochimerism. Conclusions were limited by the relatively low number and heterogeneity of intestinal transplant patients.

According to the study, the label for this sample's time point signals: cells obtained before transplantation from donor or recipient. Mixed lymphocyte reactions plated around 200,000 CFSE-labeled pre-transplant responders with around 200,000 irradiated violet-dye-labeled stimulators and were cultured for five to seven days. After the mixed lymphocyte reaction, proliferating CD3+CD4+CFSE-low and CD3+CD8+CFSE-low responder cells were FACS-sorted on a BD Influx sorter. Of note for this clone: Qualities for individual bases were not recorded, and no much larger clone is one base off.

Library method: the immunoSEQ multiplex PCR assay. In most patients, genomic DNA was isolated using the Qiagen DNeasy Blood and Tissue Kit and sent frozen to Adaptive Biotechnologies for TCR sequencing. For most patients, genomic DNA was subjected to high-throughput TCR-beta CDR3 sequencing by Adaptive Biotechnologies. The authors' pipeline ran thus. Adaptive's ImmunoSEQ software was the source of the TCR sequencing data for about 17 patients, while three other patients were processed with MiXCR and VDJtools. To correct CD4 versus CD8 sorting errors, sequences present in both subsets at a frequency ratio below 5:1 were removed. CDR3 nucleotide sequences shared by donor and recipient were removed because the origin of these sequences could not be assigned. To count as alloreactive, a clone needed at least 2-fold expansion over unstimulated cells and a minimum CFSE-low frequency of 0.002% (template counts) or 0.001% (read counts). A clone was considered mappable if detected in the sequenced pre-transplant spleen, lymph node, or MLR CFSE-low populations of the donor or recipient. Cumulative frequency of alloreactive clones was calculated as a percentage of all sequences weighted by copy number. Sourced from immuneACCESS, this table was stored by TCRdb with only in-frame sequences that have V and J called. A share of the clones is absent; for the studies checked, an unresolved V gene accounts for under half, and the remainder has no known explanation. That table gives V, J and clone size, and the DNA gave D and trimming. This sample comprises some 24,000 clones, almost 40% of them detected only once. Around 0.66% of the sample lies in the top ten.

CDR1 and CDR2, looked up from the germline V gene, are SGHRS and YFSETQ. CDR3 length: 14 amino acids, cysteine to phenylalanine. The retained sequence is limited to the CDR3, 42 bases, with the frame set at the first base. V was cut back by 5 bases and J by 5 bases, leaving a gap of 11 bases between them. The TCR comes from a human patient who received an intestinal transplant. The sequence joins TRBV5-1 to TRBJ1-6; TRBD1 is a weak D gene call, 6 bases matching. Sequenced here: alloreactive CD4+ T cells from a mixed lymphocyte reaction culture, sampled before intestinal transplant. Reading the label with the study, this specimen's cell subset or site is: CFSE-low proliferating T cells sorted from approximately 6-day pre-transplant mixed lymphocyte reaction (GvH or HvG direction). The CDR3 protein: CASSLQGDNSPLHF. The DNA is TGCGCCAGCAGTTTACAGGGAGATAATTCACCCCTCCACTTT.